Following are 2 T cell receptor beta chains from one sample sequenced in a study of blood T cell repertoires in COVID-19. Libraries were prepared by immunoSEQ multiplex PCR; TCRdb keeps only in-frame clonotypes and omits some of them. The profile covers about 240,000 clones, with roughly four fifths appearing a single time and roughly 3.4% taken by the ten largest. The material sequenced was peripheral blood. Every receptor here comes from a woman aged 18-35 years with acute or convalescent COVID-19.

The sample holds a few counts of this clone. This chain joins TRBV20-1 and TRBJ1-3; tentative D call: TRBD1 (6 bases). The CDR3 extends over 14 amino acids. Deletions cut 3 bases from V and 2 bases from J, with 11 bases between. Germline V CDR1 and CDR2: DFQATT, SNEGSKA (reference sequence). CDR3 loop: CSASHRVAGNTIYF. The CDR3 DNA follows: TGCAGTGCTAGTCACAGGGTGGCTGGAAACACCATATATTTT.

The chain joins TRBV27 to TRBJ1-2, with 8 positions matching TRBD1. The CDR3 spans 14 residues. Per the germline V gene, CDR1 is MNHEY and CDR2 is SMNVEV (reference sequence). J gave up 0 bases and V 6 bases, and 3 bases lay outside the gene matches. CDR3 in DNA: TGTGCCAGCAGAACAGGGGGAGCTAACTATGGCTACACCTTC. It encodes CASRTGGANYGYTF.